Shown below are 4 T cell receptor beta chains from a single sample sequenced in a study of T cell changes during pregnancy in multiple sclerosis (dated by TCRdb to between 2017 and 2020). The receptor library was made with the immunoSEQ multiplex PCR assay. Not all clones reach the TCRdb copy of this immuneACCESS table, which keeps in-frame sequences only. Checked studies attribute under half of the gap to unresolved V genes and leave the rest unexplained. The sample table lists more than 35,000 clones, 85% to 90% of them with a count of one. The top ten constitute approximately 0.5% of the sample. Source: CD4+ T cells from peripheral blood mononuclear cells, taken in the second trimester of pregnancy. These receptors were taken from a female donor with multiple sclerosis, enrolled in a pregnancy study.

V usage is TRBV2 and J usage is TRBJ1-1; the match to TRBD1 covers 7 bases. The CDR3 is 14 amino acids. The germline V gene encodes CDR1 SNHLY and CDR2 FYNNEI. With 4 bases clipped from V and 1 base from J, the junction kept 3 bases outside the gene matches. CDR3 protein: CASSGTGRNTEAFF. CDR3 DNA sequence: TGTGCCAGCAGTGGGACAGGCCGGAACACTGAAGCTTTCTTT.

V usage is TRBV7-9 and J usage is TRBJ2-7, with D perhaps TRBD1 (5 bases). V gave up 5 bases and J gave up 2 bases, with 13 bases separating them. The V gene's germline CDR1 is SEHNR and CDR2 FQNEAQ (reference sequence). This CDR3 is 14 amino acids long. CDR3 amino acids: CASSPTGTAYEQYF. CDR3 in DNA: TGTGCCAGCAGCCCCACAGGAACTGCCTACGAGCAGTACTTC.

The chain is built from TRBV27 and TRBJ2-1; 10 nucleotides align to TRBD2. The CDR3 loop spans 16 amino acids. V lost 5 bases and J lost 2; bases outside the gene matches: 6. Looked up from germline, CDR1 is MNHEY and CDR2 is SMNVEV (reference sequence). The CDR3 nucleotides read TGTGCCAGCAGTCCGCTAGCGGGAGCCGCCTACAATGAGCAGTTCTTC. It is translated as CASSPLAGAAYNEQFF.

The chain carries TRBV6-5 and TRBJ1-1; no firm D call. Germline CDR1 MNHEY, CDR2 SVGAGI. CDR3 size: 14 residues. Trimming removed 6 bases from V and 1 base from J, with 12 bases in between. The CDR3 DNA reads as TGTGCCAGCAGCCCGGGGAGAGCGAACACTGAAGCTTTCTTT. Amino acids: CASSPGRANTEAFF.